Below, 21 T cell receptor beta chains from the same sample are listed, as sequenced in a study of cytotoxic CD8 clonotypes in ibrutinib-treated CLL. Repertoires were generated with immunoSEQ multiplex PCR, while TCRdb's copy carries only in-frame clones and drops some. Among about 50,000 clones listed, over 80% were seen once. Sample: PBMCs, taken after 24 months of ibrutinib treatment. The receptors originated from a human donor with chronic lymphocytic leukemia.

The chain joins TRBV28 to TRBJ2-5; 9 nucleotides align to TRBD1. With V trimmed by 3 bases and J by 3 bases, 23 bases remained unmatched. The CDR3 spans 21 residues. CDR1 is MDHEN, CDR2 SYDVKM, per germline. CDR3 protein: CASSLNLRVGSTGGKKETQYF. The DNA for the CDR3 is TGTGCCAGCAGTTTGAATCTGCGTGTGGGTTCGACAGGGGGGAAGAAAGAGACCCAGTACTTC.

V is TRBV18 and J is TRBJ2-7; D remains ambiguous. The V end lost 5 bases, the J end lost 0 bases, and 14 bases lay between the germline ends. CDR1 KGHSH and CDR2 LQKENI come from the germline V gene. The CDR3 loop spans 15 amino acids. The CDR3 bases are TGTGCCAGCTCAACGACAAAAAAGAGCTCCTACGAGCAGTACTTC. This gives the protein CASSTTKKSSYEQYF.

This clone was observed a single time. The J gene is TRBJ2-7, the V gene TRBV5-6; D remains ambiguous. The germline V gene encodes CDR1 SGHDT and CDR2 YYEEEE. The CDR3 is made up of 12 amino acids. Trimming took off 2 bases at V and 2 bases at J, with 5 bases between the two ends. CDR3 nucleotide sequence: TGTGCCAGCAGCTTAGGTGCCTACGAGCAGTACTTC. It encodes CASSLGAYEQYF.

The chain uses TRBV5-1 and TRBJ2-4, with 8 bases lining up with TRBD2. V shed 5 bases, J shed 0 bases, and the junction held 19 bases outside the gene matches. The CDR3 runs to 20 residues. The germline gives CDR1 SGHRS, CDR2 YFSETQ. The CDR3 nucleotides read TGCGCCAGCAGAAATCAGCCGGGACTAGGATCGGTCCAAGCCAAAAACATTCAGTACTTC. Protein sequence: CASRNQPGLGSVQAKNIQYF.

The chain's CDR3 is CASRLEGGYTF. The CDR3 nucleotides are TGCGCCAGCCGGTTAGAGGGGGGCTACACCTTC. This rearrangement joins TRBV5-1 to TRBJ1-2; the D gene is possibly TRBD1 (5 bases). V lost 7 bases and J lost 8, with 12 bases in between. The CDR3 spans 11 residues. Looked up from germline, CDR1 is SGHRS and CDR2 is YFSETQ.

The gene calls are TRBV7-8 and TRBJ2-4; 7 bases are a match to TRBD2. Trimming removed 3 bases from V and 4 bases from J; junction bases left unmatched: 3. Looked up from germline, CDR1 is SGHVS and CDR2 is FQNEAQ. This CDR3 is built from 14 residues. The CDR3 reads CASSFRTRKNIQYF. The DNA for the CDR3 is TGTGCCAGCAGCTTTCGGACTAGAAAAAACATTCAGTACTTC. Using reference TRBV7-8 and TRBJ2-4 for the parts outside the CDR3, the full variable domain is GAGVSQSPRYKVAKRGQDVALRCDPISGHVSLFWYQQALGQGPEFLTYFQNEAQLDKSGLPSDRFFAERPEGSVSTLKIQRTQQEDSAVYLCASSFRTRKNIQYFGAGTRLSVL.

This sequence joins TRBV30 and TRBJ2-5; 9 bases line up with TRBD1. The CDR3 is 15 residues long. V trimming: 5 bases; J trimming: 5 bases; junction bases outside the gene matches: 12. Germline assignment: CDR1 GTSNPN and CDR2 SVGIG (reference sequence). CDR3 nucleotide sequence: TGTGCCTGGGGTGGGGGACAGGGAAGAGGGGAGACCCAGTACTTC. Protein: CAWGGGQGRGETQYF.

This chain joins TRBV18 and TRBJ2-2; D is undetermined. Trimming stripped 2 bases from V and 1 base from J, with 11 bases between. The CDR3 is 16 amino acids. CDR1 and CDR2 (germline): KGHSH, LQKENI. CDR3 bases: TGTGCCAGCTCACCAGGAACGGAAGGGAACACCGGGGAGCTGTTTTTT. Its translation: CASSPGTEGNTGELFF.

V is TRBV7-2 and J is TRBJ2-2; TRBD1 might be the D (6 bases). The germline V gene has CDR1 SGHTA and CDR2 FQGNSA. The CDR3 spans 14 residues. The ends were cut back, 6 bases at V and 6 bases at J, with 14 bases in the middle. The CDR3 nucleotides read TGTGCCAGCAGACAGGGTGAAGTTGCCGGGGAGCTGTTTTTT. Translated: CASRQGEVAGELFF.

The V gene is TRBV18, the J gene TRBJ1-4; unclear D gene. This CDR3 contains 16 residues. V was cut by 0 bases and J by 2 bases, with 10 bases left in between. Germline assignment: CDR1 KGHSH and CDR2 LQKENI. The CDR3 loop reads CASSPPGTATNEKLFF. The CDR3 coding sequence is TGTGCCAGCTCACCACCGGGAACAGCCACTAATGAAAAACTGTTTTTT. Filled out from reference TRBV18 and TRBJ1-4, the complete variable domain reads NAGVMQNPRHLVRRRGQEARLRCSPMKGHSHVYWYRQLPEEGLKFMVYLQKENIIDESGMPKERFSAEFPKEGPSILRIQQVVRGDSAAYFCASSPPGTATNEKLFFGSGTQLSVL.

This clone was picked up one time. The gene calls are TRBV9 and TRBJ1-1; D gene unclear. Trimming shortened V by 0 bases and J by 0 bases, and 9 bases separated the two germline ends. Germline-derived CDR1 and CDR2 are SGDLS and YYNGEE. The CDR3 is 15 amino acids. The CDR3 region is CASSVGPVMNTEAFF. As DNA, the CDR3 is TGTGCCAGCAGCGTAGGTCCCGTCATGAACACTGAAGCTTTCTTT.

V usage is TRBV27 and J usage is TRBJ2-1; D gene unclear. This CDR3 is 12 amino acids long. V lost 5 bases, J lost 5 bases, and 7 bases lay in between. From germline, CDR1 is MNHEY and CDR2 SMNVEV (reference sequence). CDR3 sequence reads: CASSPQHNEQFF. The CDR3 bases are TGTGCCAGCAGTCCTCAGCACAATGAGCAGTTCTTC.

The chain is built from TRBV18 and TRBJ1-3; D ambiguous. Per the germline V gene, CDR1 is KGHSH and CDR2 is LQKENI. Trimming removed 2 bases at V and 0 bases at J, with 11 bases between. The CDR3 loop spans 16 amino acids. DNA for the CDR3: TGTGCCAGCTCACCATCCCGGGCGGGCTCTGGAAACACCATATATTTT. Translated, it gives CASSPSRAGSGNTIYF.

This chain connects TRBV25-1 to TRBJ2-7, with D unresolved. Trimming pared 4 bases from V and 4 bases from J, leaving 5 bases between. Germline V gene data show CDR1 as MGHDK and CDR2 as SYGVNS. The CDR3 sequence is 11 residues long. The CDR3 is CASSGLYEQYF. For the CDR3, the DNA is TGTGCCAGCAGTGGACTGTACGAGCAGTACTTC.

V gene TRBV7-6 combines with J gene TRBJ1-4, with D uncertain. Trimming took 1 base from V and 0 from J, leaving 6 bases between them. The CDR3 length is 15 residues. The germline V gene encodes CDR1 SGHVS and CDR2 FNYEAQ. This CDR3 is CASSLGAATNEKLFF. The CDR3, as DNA: TGTGCCAGCAGCTTAGGGGCAGCAACTAATGAAAAACTGTTTTTT. The full variable domain, rest sourced from reference TRBV7-6 and TRBJ1-4, is GAGVSQSPRYKVTKRGQDVALRCDPISGHVSLYWYRQALGQGPEFLTYFNYEAQQDKSGLPNDRFSAERPEGSISTLTIQRTEQRDSAMYRCASSLGAATNEKLFFGSGTQLSVL.

The CDR3 region has the DNA TGTGCCAGCAGTTCTATAAGCCTTCGGGGTGCTAGCACAGATACGCAGTATTTT. It is translated as CASSSISLRGASTDTQYF. This sequence joins TRBV28 and TRBJ2-3; D possibly corresponds to TRBD2 (5 bases). The V gene's germline CDR1 is MDHEN and CDR2 SYDVKM. Between the trimmed V and J ends, which lost 4 bases and 0 bases, there was a span of 20 bases. This CDR3 spans 18 amino acids.

This clone was counted once. The chain recombines TRBV7-2 with TRBJ2-6, with D uncertain. Germline V gives CDR1 SGHTA, CDR2 FQGNSA. The CDR3 consists of 15 residues. V dropped 5 bases and J dropped 0 bases, with 8 bases sitting between them. The DNA of the CDR3 is TGTGCCAGCAGCCCCTTAACCTCTGGGGCCAACGTCCTGACTTTC. The encoded protein is CASSPLTSGANVLTF.

The chain uses TRBV11-3 and TRBJ2-1; TRBD2 agrees at 7 bases. V shed 2 bases, J shed 7 bases, and the junction held 11 bases outside the gene matches. The V gene's germline CDR1 is SGHNT and CDR2 YENEEA. This CDR3 contains 16 residues. In DNA, the CDR3 is TGTGCCAGCAGCTTAATGGGCGGGAGCCCCAAGAATGAGCAGTTCTTC. This gives the protein CASSLMGGSPKNEQFF.

The chain has TRBV11-2 and TRBJ2-2; the D is unclear. Germline-derived CDR1 and CDR2 are SGHAT and FQNNGV. CDR3 length equals 16 residues. Trimming pared 5 bases from V and 0 bases from J, leaving 13 bases between. This CDR3 reads CASSPRKATNTGELFF. The CDR3 bases are TGTGCCAGCAGCCCTCGTAAGGCTACGAACACCGGGGAGCTGTTTTTT.

V gene TRBV30 combines with J gene TRBJ1-1; D is possibly TRBD1 (5 bases). V lost 2 bases and J lost 0, with 10 bases in between. Germline CDR1 is GTSNPN and CDR2 is SVGIG (reference sequence). The length of the CDR3 is 14 residues. The CDR3 spells CAWSWGDLNTEAFF. Here the CDR3 DNA reads TGTGCCTGGAGTTGGGGGGATTTGAACACTGAAGCTTTCTTT. Using reference TRBV30 and TRBJ1-1 for the parts outside the CDR3, the full variable domain is SQTIHQWPATLVQPVGSPLSLECTVEGTSNPNLYWYRQAAGRGLQLLFYSVGIGQISSEVPQNLSASRPQDRQFILSSKKLLLSDSGFYLCAWSWGDLNTEAFFGQGTRLTVV.

This clone was found a few times. J is TRBJ2-3 and V is TRBV5-6; D is unclear. Germline assignment: CDR1 SGHDT and CDR2 YYEEEE. The CDR3 consists of 11 residues. V lost 1 base to trimming and J lost 5 bases, with 2 bases between them. The CDR3 spells CASSLRDTQYF. The CDR3, as DNA: TGTGCCAGCAGCTTGAGAGATACGCAGTATTTT.